This T cell receptor (beta chain) emerged from a study of blood T cell repertoires in COVID-19. Study details: Some COVID-19 samples were acute and others convalescent; all came from the United States, Italy and Spain. From T cells, B-cell-depleted T cells, or PBMCs came the material, which was cDNA or gDNA.

In the source study's methods: Reference gene primer amplification in the assay estimated nucleated cell counts. Clones were read by immunoSEQ multiplex PCR, and TCRdb kept only the in-frame ones, dropping some. That table is the source of V, J and clone size, and D and trimming were worked out from the DNA. In the table there are about 79,000 clones, 80% to 90% of which are singletons. The V gene lost 4 bases and the J gene lost 0 bases, with 24 bases spanning the gap. The CDR3 consists of 19 residues. In germline, CDR1 is MDHEN, CDR2 SYDVKM. This receptor was obtained from an older man with active or convalescent COVID-19. Material for sequencing was peripheral blood. The V and J genes are TRBV28 and TRBJ1-1; a possible D gene is TRBD1 (6 bases). The DNA for the CDR3 is TGTGCCAGCAGTTCCCTTGCTTCGGACAGAGGGGGATTGAACACTGAAGCTTTCTTT. It yields the protein CASSSLASDRGGLNTEAFF. Together with reference TRBV28 and TRBJ1-1, the CDR3 gives the full variable domain: DVKVTQSSRYLVKRTGEKVFLECVQDMDHENMFWYRQDPGLGLRLIYFSYDVKMKEKGDIPEGYSVSREKKERFSLILESASTNQTSMYLCASSSLASDRGGLNTEAFFGQGTRLTVV.